A single sample gave rise to the 3 T cell receptor beta chains below, sequenced in a study of CD8+ T cells in alopecia areata. After isolation, RNA underwent reverse transcription to generate cDNA as the sequencing template. Data came from immunoSEQ multiplex PCR; TCRdb stores just in-frame clones and leaves some out. Of 150,000 to 200,000 clones in the sample, 50% to 60% were seen once. This sample comprised CD4+ T cells sorted from blood, obtained at week 0. These receptors all come from a human donor with alopecia areata.

The chain recombines TRBV6-1 with TRBJ1-5; D is ambiguous. V dropped 6 bases and J dropped 2 bases, with 8 bases sitting between them. Per germline, CDR1 MNHNS and CDR2 SASEGT. This CDR3 is 13 amino acids long. The CDR3 DNA sequence: TGTGCCAGCAGGGGAAAAGGCAATCAGCCCCAGCATTTT. Its protein is CASRGKGNQPQHF.

The chain joins TRBV7-3 to TRBJ2-3; D might be TRBD2 (6 bases). This CDR3 region has 15 residues. Trimming removed 0 bases from V and 2 bases from J, with 9 bases in between. Looked up from germline, CDR1 is SGHTA and CDR2 is FQGTGA. The CDR3 reads CASSLTGGVTDTQYF. In nucleotides, the CDR3 is TGTGCCAGCAGCTTAACCGGGGGTGTCACAGATACGCAGTATTTT.

The rearrangement links TRBV27 to TRBJ2-4; D uncertain. This CDR3 has 16 amino acids. Trimming took off 5 bases at V and 0 bases at J, with 14 bases between the two ends. Germline CDR1 MNHEY, CDR2 SMNVEV (reference sequence). CDR3 sequence reads: CASSRQPKGAKNIQYF. The CDR3 DNA is TGTGCCAGCAGTCGACAACCCAAGGGAGCCAAAAACATTCAGTACTTC.